The present entry profiles one TCR beta chain with its context. Its specific antigen is unknown. The sample holds no much larger clone one base away, and base qualities are not on file. The data were obtained in a study of early T cells in non-severe SARS-CoV-2 infection (dated by TCRdb to the early 2020s). The study in broad terms: Bulk RNA from unsorted whole blood was used for TCR sequencing, so alpha and beta chains could not be paired.

Broad study findings and their caveats: VDJdb matching was skewed toward anti-spike CD8 responses and likely underestimated virus-specific expansions by missing private and CD4 specificities.

The study was a case-control design nested within a healthcare worker cohort in London, UK, with weekly nasopharyngeal swab PCR tests and blood sampling. Healthcare workers were recruited between 23 and 31 March 2020, during the week of the UK lockdown, and were followed weekly for up to roughly 15 weeks. Libraries came from 5' RACE. For sequencing, a NextSeq 500 was employed. To correct for sequencing error and PCR bias, the TCR library protocol tagged individual cDNA molecules with unique molecular identifiers. Both TCR alpha and beta chains were sequenced, and tight co-correlation was observed between alpha and beta sequence abundances in each sample. In the paper's pipeline: Decombinator V4 was used to perform V gene, J gene and CDR3 annotation of TCR sequences. Expanded TCRs were defined as changing significantly between any two time points under a Poisson model with p below 0.0001. TCR abundances were normalised to the total number of TCRs sequenced in each sample and reported as counts per million. TRAV1-2 paired with TRAJ12, TRAJ20 or TRAJ33 defined MAIT TCRs, while TRAV10 paired with TRAJ18 defined iNKT TCRs. VDJdb, accessed 1 November 2021, was searched for CMV, EBV and SARS-CoV-2 annotated TCRs, with TCRs annotated for multiple antigens excluded. TCRdb passed the public sequencing reads through fastp at Q25 and MiXCR, retaining productive beta sequences. Entries that share a CDR3 protein sequence are merged under the most common genes and DNA. The V and J calls and clone size are TCRdb's, not the authors'. The table for this sample lists under 30,000 distinct CDR3 sequences; roughly 5.1% of them were counted only once. The ten most abundant clones make up about 10% of the sample.

According to the germline V gene, CDR1 reads SGDLS and CDR2 reads YYNGEE. The junction shows trimming of 0 bases on V and 1 base on J, plus 20 bases between the germline ends. From the cysteine through the phenylalanine, the CDR3 covers 18 amino acids. Only CDR3 DNA remains: 54 bases, in frame from the first base. Recombination linked TRBV9 to TRBJ2-7, with no confidently assigned D gene. Specimen: whole blood. The source is an adult who was a healthcare worker with PCR-confirmed SARS-CoV-2 infection or an uninfected control (not recorded which). CDR3 reads: CASSVAGRHVCASYEQYF. The nucleotide sequence reads TGTGCCAGCAGCGTAGCTGGGCGTCATGTGTGTGCTTCCTACGAGCAGTACTTC.